This T cell receptor (beta chain) was recovered during a study of blood T cell repertoires in COVID-19. In the study overall: PBMCs, B-cell-depleted T cells, or T cells were the source of the cDNA or gDNA that made up the material.

Original data processing: Reference gene primer amplification gave nucleated cell count estimates. TCRdb's copy holds only in-frame clones and misses some; the assay was immunoSEQ multiplex PCR. The V and J calls and clone size are taken from that table; D and trimming were inferred from the DNA. The sample shows some 120,000 clones, 80% to 85% of them seen only once. Unmatched junction bases numbered 9, after V lost 2 bases and J lost 5 bases. The germline V gene encodes CDR1 SNHLY and CDR2 FYNNEI. The length of the CDR3 is 16 residues. The chain uses TRBV2 and TRBJ2-1, with TRBD2 identical over 7 bases. The sample comprised peripheral blood. The clonotype comes from a woman between 25 and 40 years old who had recovered from COVID-19. CDR3 amino acids: CASSEWLAAADNEQFF. CDR3 DNA: TGTGCCAGCAGTGAATGGCTAGCGGCAGCTGACAATGAGCAGTTCTTC.